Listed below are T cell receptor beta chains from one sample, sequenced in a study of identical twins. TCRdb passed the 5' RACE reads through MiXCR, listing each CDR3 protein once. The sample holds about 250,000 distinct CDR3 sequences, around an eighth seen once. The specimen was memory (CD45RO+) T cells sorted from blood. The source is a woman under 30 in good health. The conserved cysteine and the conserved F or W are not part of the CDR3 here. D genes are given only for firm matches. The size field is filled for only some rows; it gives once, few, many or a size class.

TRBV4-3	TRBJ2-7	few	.	ASSQAPGRYEQY
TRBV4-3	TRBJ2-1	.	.	ASSHVLDSSYNEQF
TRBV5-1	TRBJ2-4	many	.	ASSLARDTQLAKNIQY
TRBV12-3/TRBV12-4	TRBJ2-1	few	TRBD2	ASSFRLAGAQNEQF
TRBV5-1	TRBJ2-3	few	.	ASSWGSGGIGIDTQY
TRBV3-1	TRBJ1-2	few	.	ASSQETGVLGYT
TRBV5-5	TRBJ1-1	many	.	ASSLLQDGTEAF
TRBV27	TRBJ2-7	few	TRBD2	ASSLFSGTLEQY
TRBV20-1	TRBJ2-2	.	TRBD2	SAKNPSGTAGELF
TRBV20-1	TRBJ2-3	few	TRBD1	SAIDRGTDTQY
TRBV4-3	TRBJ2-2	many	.	ASSQDSGTGELF
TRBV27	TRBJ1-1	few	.	ASSLDPWTEAF
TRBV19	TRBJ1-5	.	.	ASTKWGYSLSNQPQH
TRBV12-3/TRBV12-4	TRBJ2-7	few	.	ASSLSGDSYEQY
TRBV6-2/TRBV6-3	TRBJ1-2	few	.	ASSYGQDGGYT
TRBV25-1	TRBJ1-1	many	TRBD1	ASRRDRGRWNTEAF
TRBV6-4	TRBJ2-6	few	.	ASSNAAGANVLT
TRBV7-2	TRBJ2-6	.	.	ASSLRAGTSGANVLT
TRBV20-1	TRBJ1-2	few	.	SARDYGGFNYGYT
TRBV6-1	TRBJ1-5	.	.	ASSRGNNQPQH
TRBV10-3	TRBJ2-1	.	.	AISGGPPNEQF
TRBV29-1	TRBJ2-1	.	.	SGDFYNEQF
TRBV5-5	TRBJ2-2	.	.	ASSLDRVRAGELF
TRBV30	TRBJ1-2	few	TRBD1	AWATGQGVFYGYT
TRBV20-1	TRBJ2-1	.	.	SARHASYNEQF
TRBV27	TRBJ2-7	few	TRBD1	ASSLRTGATYEQY
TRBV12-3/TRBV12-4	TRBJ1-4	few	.	ASSSVVSATNEKLF
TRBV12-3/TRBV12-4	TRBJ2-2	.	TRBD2	ASSFGLAGVGELF
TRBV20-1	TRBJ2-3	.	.	SARVYGDRDTQY
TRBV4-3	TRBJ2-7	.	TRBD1	ASSQETGGYYEQY
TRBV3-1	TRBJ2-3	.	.	ASSQEPSTDTQY
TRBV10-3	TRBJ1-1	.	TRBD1	ATMTGRTEAF
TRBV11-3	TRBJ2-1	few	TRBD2	ASSRGASGSYNEQF
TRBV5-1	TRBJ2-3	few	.	ASSHSSTDTQY
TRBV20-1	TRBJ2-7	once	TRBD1	SAGSGQGGPYEQY